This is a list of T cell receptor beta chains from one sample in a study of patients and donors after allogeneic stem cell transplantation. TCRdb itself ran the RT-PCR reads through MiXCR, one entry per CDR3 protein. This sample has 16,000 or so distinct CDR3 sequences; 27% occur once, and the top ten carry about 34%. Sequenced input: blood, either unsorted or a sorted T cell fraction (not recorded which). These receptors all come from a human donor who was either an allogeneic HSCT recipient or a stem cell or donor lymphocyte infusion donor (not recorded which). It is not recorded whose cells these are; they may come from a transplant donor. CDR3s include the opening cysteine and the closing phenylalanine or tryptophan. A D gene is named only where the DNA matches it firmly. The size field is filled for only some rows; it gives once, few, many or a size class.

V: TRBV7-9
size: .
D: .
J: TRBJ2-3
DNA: TGTGCCAGCAGCACCAGGACCGGGCGCACAGATACGCAGTATTTT
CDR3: CASSTRTGRTDTQYF

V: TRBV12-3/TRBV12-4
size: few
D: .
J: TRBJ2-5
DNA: TGTGCCAGCAGTTTAAGTACGGAGACCCAGTACTTC
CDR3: CASSLSTETQYF

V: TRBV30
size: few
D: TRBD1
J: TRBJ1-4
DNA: TGTGCCTGTTGGGCCGGGACAGCGCTGAATTTT
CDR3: CACWAGTALNF

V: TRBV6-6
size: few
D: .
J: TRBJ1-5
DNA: TGTGCCAGCAGTTACTCCGCCGGTTATTACAATCAGCCCCAGCATTTT
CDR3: CASSYSAGYYNQPQHF

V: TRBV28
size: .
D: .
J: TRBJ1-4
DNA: TGTGCCAGCGGGCCCGGGGGGCGTAATGAAAAACTGTTTTTT
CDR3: CASGPGGRNEKLFF

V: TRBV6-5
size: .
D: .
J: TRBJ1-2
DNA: TGTGCCAGCAGATTCCGCGGGTATGGCTACACCTTC
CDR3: CASRFRGYGYTF

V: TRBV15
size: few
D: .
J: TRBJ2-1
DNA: TGTGCCACCAGCAGAGAGGCGTACCTAGGGCAGTTCTTC
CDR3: CATSREAYLGQFF

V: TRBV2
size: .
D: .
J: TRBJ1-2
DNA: TGTGCCAGCAGCCACAGGGTTTCGGGCTACACCTTC
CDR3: CASSHRVSGYTF

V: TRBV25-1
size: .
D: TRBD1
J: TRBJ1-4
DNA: TGTGCCAGCAGTGAATGGACAGGGATCAATGAAAACCTGTTTTTT
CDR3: CASSEWTGINENLFF

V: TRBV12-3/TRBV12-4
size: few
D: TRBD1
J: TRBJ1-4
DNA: TGTGCCAGCAGTCTCAAAGGACAGGGGGTTACGAAAAAACTGTTTTTT
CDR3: CASSLKGQGVTKKLFF

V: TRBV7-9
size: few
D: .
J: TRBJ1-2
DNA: TGTGCCAGCAGCTTAGCGAAGGGGAAATGGACCTATGGCTACACCTTC
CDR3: CASSLAKGKWTYGYTF

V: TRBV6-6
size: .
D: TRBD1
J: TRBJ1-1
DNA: TGTGCCTCGAAGGGACAGGTGAACACTGAAGCTTTCTTT
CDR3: CASKGQVNTEAFF

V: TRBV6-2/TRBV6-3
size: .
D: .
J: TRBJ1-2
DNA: TGTGCCAGCAGTTACGCTTTGCTACGACAGCTCGGGGGCTACACCTTC
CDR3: CASSYALLRQLGGYTF

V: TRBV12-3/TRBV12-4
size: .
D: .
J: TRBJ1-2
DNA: TGTGCCAGCAACCCCAACAGGGTTCTTTCCAGGGACTATGGCTACACCTTC
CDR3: CASNPNRVLSRDYGYTF

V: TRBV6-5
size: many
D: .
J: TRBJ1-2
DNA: TGTGCCAGCAGTTACCTGGGACGGTATGGCTACACCTTC
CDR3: CASSYLGRYGYTF

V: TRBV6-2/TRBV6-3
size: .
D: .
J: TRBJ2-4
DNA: TGTGCCAGCAGCCCGGGACCTCCTGGAGGCATTCAGTACTTC
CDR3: CASSPGPPGGIQYF

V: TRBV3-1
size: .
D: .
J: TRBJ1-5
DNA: TGTGCCAGCAGCCAAGACCCGAATCCTGGCCAGCCCCAGCATTTT
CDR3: CASSQDPNPGQPQHF

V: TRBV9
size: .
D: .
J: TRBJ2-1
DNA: TGTGCCAGCAGCGTAGACCCCTCCAATGAGCAGTTCTTC
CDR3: CASSVDPSNEQFF

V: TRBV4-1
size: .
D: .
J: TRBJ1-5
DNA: TGCGCCAGCAGCCAAGATCCCAGCAATCAGCCCCAGCATTTT
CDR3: CASSQDPSNQPQHF

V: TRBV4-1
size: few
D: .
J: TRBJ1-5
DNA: TGCGCCAGCAGCCAATTGGGGGGCAATCAGCCCCAGCATTTT
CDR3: CASSQLGGNQPQHF

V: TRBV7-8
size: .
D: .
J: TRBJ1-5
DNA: TGTGCCAGCAGCTTATCTTCGCCTGGGGGCGGGCAGCCCCAGCATTTT
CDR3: CASSLSSPGGGQPQHF

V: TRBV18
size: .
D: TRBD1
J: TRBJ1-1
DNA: TGTGCCAGCTCACCGGGGACAGCCAACACTGAAGCTTTCTTT
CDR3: CASSPGTANTEAFF

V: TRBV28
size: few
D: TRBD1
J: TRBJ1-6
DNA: TGTGCCAGCAGTCTAATCTCGGGACAGATAAATTCACCCCTCCACTTT
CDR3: CASSLISGQINSPLHF

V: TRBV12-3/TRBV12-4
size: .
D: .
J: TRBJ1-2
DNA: TGTGCCAGCACCGCAGGAGTTTATGGCTACACCTTC
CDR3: CASTAGVYGYTF

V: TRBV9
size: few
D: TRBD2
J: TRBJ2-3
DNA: TGTGCCAGCAGCATACGGGGGGACACAGATACGCAGTATTTT
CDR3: CASSIRGDTDTQYF

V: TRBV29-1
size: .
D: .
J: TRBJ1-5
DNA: TGCAGCGTTGAAGGCCAGTCAGGTCAGCCCCAGCATTTT
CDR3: CSVEGQSGQPQHF

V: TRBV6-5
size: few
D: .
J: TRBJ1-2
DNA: TGTGCCAGCAGTTACTCAGGGAACGGGGCTAACTATGGCTACACCTTC
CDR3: CASSYSGNGANYGYTF

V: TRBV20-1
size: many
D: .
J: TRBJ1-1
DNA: TGCAGTGCTAGAGACCCGGGGACTGAAGCTTTCTTT
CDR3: CSARDPGTEAFF

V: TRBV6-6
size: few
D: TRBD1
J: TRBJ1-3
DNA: TGTGCCAGCAGGGACAGGGGAGGAGGAAACACCATATATTTT
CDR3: CASRDRGGGNTIYF

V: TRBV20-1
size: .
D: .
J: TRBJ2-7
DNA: TGCAGTGCTTTAGACAAGGAATCTGTGAAGTACTTC
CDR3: CSALDKESVKYF

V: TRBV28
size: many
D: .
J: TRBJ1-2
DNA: TGTGCCAGCAGTTTGGGGGAAGGCTACACCTTC
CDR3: CASSLGEGYTF

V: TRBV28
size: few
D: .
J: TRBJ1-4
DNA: TGTGCCAGCAGTTTTGAGTCAGGGAATGAAAAACTGTTTTTT
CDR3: CASSFESGNEKLFF

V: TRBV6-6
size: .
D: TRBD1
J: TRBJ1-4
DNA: TGTGCCAGTACCGGACAGGCGGCTAATGAAAAACTGTTTTTT
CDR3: CASTGQAANEKLFF

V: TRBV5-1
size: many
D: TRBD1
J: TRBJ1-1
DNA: TGCGCCAGCAGAGATCGACAGGGGCCTGTAAACACTGAAGCTTTCTTT
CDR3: CASRDRQGPVNTEAFF

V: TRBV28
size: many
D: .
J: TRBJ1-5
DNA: TGTGCCACCTCCTCGACAGAGTTCAATCAGCCCCAGCATTTT
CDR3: CATSSTEFNQPQHF

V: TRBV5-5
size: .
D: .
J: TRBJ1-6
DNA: TGTGCCAGCAGCTTGTCAGGGCTTAATTCACCCCTCCACTTT
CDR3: CASSLSGLNSPLHF

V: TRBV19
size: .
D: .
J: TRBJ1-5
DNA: TGTGCCAGTAGTAAGGGCCCCGTCAATCAGCCCCAGCATTTT
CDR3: CASSKGPVNQPQHF

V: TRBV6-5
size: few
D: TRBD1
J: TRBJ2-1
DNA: TGTGCCAGCAGTAATGGACAGGGGCAAGACAATGAGCAGTTCTTC
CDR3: CASSNGQGQDNEQFF

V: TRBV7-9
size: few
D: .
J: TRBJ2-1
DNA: TGTGCCAGCTCGGGGGTTCCCCCCTACAATGAGCAGTTCTTC
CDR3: CASSGVPPYNEQFF

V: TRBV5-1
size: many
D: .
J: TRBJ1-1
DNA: TGCGCCAGCAGCTCGGGACCGTACACTGAAGCTTTCTTT
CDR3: CASSSGPYTEAFF

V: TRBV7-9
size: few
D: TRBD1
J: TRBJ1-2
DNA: TGTGCCAGCAGCTTACCGGGACAGGGAAACTATGGCTACACCTTC
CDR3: CASSLPGQGNYGYTF

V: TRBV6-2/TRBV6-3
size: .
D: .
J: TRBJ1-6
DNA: TGTGCCAGCACCCGGGGGAATTCACCCCTCCACTTT
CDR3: CASTRGNSPLHF

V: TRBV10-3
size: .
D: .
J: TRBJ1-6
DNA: TGTGCCATCAGAGGAGGGACTATCCGCTCACCCCTCCACTTT
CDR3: CAIRGGTIRSPLHF

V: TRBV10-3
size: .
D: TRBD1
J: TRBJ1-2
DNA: TGTGCCATCAACCCGTACAGGGGTAGTAACTATGGCTACACCTTC
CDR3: CAINPYRGSNYGYTF

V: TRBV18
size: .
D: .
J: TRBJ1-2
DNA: TGTGCCAGCTCACCACGGAGGCATGGCTACACCTTC
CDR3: CASSPRRHGYTF

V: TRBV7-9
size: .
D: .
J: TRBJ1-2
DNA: TGTGCCAGCAGCCCCCGGACAACCTATGGCTACACCTTC
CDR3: CASSPRTTYGYTF

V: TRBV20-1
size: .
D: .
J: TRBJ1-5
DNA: TGCAGTGCTACCCGGGACAACAATCAGCCCCAGCATTTT
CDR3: CSATRDNNQPQHF

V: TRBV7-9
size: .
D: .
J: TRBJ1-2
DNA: TGTGCCAGCAGCTTGGGGGATCCCTATGGCTACACCTTC
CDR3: CASSLGDPYGYTF

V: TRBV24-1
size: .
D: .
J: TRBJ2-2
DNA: TGTGCCACCGGCAGCGCGAACACCGGGGAGCTGTTTTTT
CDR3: CATGSANTGELFF

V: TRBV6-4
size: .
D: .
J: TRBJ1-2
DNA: TGTGCCAGCAGGCCGGGACACCTCTATGGCTACACCTTC
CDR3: CASRPGHLYGYTF

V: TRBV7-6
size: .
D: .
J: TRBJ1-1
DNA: TGTGCCAGCAGTTCCTACAACACTGAAGCTTTCTTT
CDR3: CASSSYNTEAFF